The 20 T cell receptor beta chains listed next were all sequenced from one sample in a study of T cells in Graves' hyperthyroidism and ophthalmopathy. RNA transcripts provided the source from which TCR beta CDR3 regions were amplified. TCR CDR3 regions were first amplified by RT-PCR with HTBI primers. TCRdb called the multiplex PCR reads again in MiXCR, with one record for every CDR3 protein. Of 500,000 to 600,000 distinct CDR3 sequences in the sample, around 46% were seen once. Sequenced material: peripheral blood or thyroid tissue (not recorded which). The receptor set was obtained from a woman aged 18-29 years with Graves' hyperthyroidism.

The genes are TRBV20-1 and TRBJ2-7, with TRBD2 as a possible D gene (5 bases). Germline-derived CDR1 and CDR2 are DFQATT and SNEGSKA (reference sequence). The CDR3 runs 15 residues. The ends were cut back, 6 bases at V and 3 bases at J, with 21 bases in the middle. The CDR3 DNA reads TGCAGTGCCAGCTCCTACGACGGCGGGCTCTACGAGCAGTACTTC. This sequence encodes CSASSYDGGLYEQYF.

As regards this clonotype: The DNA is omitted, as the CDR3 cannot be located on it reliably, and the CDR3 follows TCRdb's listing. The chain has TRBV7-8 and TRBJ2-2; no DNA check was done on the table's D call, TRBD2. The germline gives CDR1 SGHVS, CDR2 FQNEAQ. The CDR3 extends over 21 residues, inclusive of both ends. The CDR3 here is CASSFGTSGNEQFFGPGELFF.

CDR3 protein: CASTRTGAMGTQHF. In nucleotides, the CDR3 is TGTGCCAGCACTCGGACAGGCGCAATGGGGACCCAGCATTTT. This sequence joins TRBV7-2 and TRBJ1-5; 7 nucleotides match TRBD1. The CDR3 has 14 amino acids. From germline, CDR1 is SGHTA and CDR2 FQGNSA. V shed 7 bases and J 11 bases; nucleotides not matched to a gene: 14. Based on the CDR3 plus reference TRBV7-2 and TRBJ1-5, the full variable domain is GAGVSQSPSNKVTEKGKDVELRCDPISGHTALYWYRQSLGQGLEFLIYFQGNSAPDKSGLPSDRFSAERTGGSVSTLTIQRTQQEDSAVYLCASTRTGAMGTQHFGDGTRLSIL.

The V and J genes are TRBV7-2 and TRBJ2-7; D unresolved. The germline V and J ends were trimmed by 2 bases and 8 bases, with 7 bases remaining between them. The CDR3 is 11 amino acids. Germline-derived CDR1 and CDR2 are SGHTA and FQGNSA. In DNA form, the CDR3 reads TGTGCCAGCAGCTTACATCTACAGCAGTACTTC. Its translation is CASSLHLQQYF.

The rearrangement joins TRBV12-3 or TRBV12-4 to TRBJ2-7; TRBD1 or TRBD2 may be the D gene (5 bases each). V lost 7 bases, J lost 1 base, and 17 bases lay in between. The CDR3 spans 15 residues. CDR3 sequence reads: CASNAGASGSYEQYF. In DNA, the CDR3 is TGTGCCAGCAACGCCGGGGCCTCAGGGTCCTACGAGCAGTACTTC.

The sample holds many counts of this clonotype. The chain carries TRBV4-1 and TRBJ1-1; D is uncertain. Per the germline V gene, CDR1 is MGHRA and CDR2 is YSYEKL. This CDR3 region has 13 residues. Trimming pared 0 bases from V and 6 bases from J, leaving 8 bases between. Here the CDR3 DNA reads TGCGCCAGCAGCCAAGACCGCCAGGCTGAAGCTTTCTTT. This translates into CASSQDRQAEAFF.

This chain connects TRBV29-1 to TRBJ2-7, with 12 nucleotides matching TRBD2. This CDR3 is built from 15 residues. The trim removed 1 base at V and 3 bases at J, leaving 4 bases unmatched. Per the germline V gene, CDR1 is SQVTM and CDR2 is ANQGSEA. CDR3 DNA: TGCAGCGTTGAAGGGGCTAGCGGGAGGGACTACGAGCAGTACTTC. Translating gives CSVEGASGRDYEQYF.

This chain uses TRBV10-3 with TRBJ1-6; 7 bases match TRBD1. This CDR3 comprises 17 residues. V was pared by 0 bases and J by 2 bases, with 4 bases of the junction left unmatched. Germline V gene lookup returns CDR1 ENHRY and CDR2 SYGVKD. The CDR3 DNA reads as TGTGCCATCAGTGAGTCCACAGGGGAAGCCTATAATTCACCCCTCCACTTT. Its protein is CAISESTGEAYNSPLHF.

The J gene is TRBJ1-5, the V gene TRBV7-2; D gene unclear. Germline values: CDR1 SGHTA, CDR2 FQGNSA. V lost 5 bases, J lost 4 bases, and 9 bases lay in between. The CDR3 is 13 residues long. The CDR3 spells CASSTTWNQPQHF. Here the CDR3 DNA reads TGTGCCAGCAGCACAACTTGGAATCAGCCCCAGCATTTT. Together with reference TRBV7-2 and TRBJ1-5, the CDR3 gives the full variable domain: GAGVSQSPSNKVTEKGKDVELRCDPISGHTALYWYRQSLGQGLEFLIYFQGNSAPDKSGLPSDRFSAERTGGSVSTLTIQRTQQEDSAVYLCASSTTWNQPQHFGDGTRLSIL.

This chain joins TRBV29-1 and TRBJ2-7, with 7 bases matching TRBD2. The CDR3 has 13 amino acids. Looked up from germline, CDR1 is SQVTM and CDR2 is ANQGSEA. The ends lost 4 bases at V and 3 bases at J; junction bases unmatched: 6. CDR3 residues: CSVGKGGIYEQYF. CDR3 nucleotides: TGCAGCGTTGGCAAGGGAGGGATCTACGAGCAGTACTTC.

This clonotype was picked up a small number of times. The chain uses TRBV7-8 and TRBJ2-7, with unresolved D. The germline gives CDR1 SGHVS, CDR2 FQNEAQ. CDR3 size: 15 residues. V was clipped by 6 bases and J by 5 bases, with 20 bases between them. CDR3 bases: TGTGCCAGCAGTCTATTCGGGTGGGCTCCCGACGAGCAGTACTTC. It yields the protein CASSLFGWAPDEQYF.

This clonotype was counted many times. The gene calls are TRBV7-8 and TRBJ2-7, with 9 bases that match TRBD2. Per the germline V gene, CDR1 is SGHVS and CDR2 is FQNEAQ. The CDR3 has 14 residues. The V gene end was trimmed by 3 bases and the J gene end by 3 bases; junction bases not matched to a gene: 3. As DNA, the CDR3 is TGTGCCAGCAGCTTTAGCGGGAGAGTCTACGAGCAGTACTTC. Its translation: CASSFSGRVYEQYF. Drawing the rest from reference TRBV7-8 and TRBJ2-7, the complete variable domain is GAGVSQSPRYKVAKRGQDVALRCDPISGHVSLFWYQQALGQGPEFLTYFQNEAQLDKSGLPSDRFFAERPEGSVSTLKIQRTQQEDSAVYLCASSFSGRVYEQYFGPGTRLTVT.

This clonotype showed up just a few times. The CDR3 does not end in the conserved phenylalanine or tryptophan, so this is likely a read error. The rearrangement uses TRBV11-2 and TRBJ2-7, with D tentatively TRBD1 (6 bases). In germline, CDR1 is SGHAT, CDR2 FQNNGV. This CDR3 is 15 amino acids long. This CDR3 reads CASSLEDSSSYEQYS. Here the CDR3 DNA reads TGTGCCAGTAGCTTAGAGGACAGTTCCTCCTACGAGCAGTACTCC.

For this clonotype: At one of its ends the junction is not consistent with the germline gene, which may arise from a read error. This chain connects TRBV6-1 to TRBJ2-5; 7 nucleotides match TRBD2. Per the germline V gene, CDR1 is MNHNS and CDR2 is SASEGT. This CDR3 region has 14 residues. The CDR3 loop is CASSELAEKETRYF. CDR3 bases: TGTGCCAGCAGTGAACTAGCGGAGAAAGAGACCCGGTACTTC.

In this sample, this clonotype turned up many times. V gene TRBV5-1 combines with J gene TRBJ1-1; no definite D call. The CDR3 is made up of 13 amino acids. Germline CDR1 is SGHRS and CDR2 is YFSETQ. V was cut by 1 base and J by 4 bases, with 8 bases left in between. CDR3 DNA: TGCGCCAGCAGCTTGCGGTGGTCCACTGAAGCTTTCTTT. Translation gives CASSLRWSTEAFF.

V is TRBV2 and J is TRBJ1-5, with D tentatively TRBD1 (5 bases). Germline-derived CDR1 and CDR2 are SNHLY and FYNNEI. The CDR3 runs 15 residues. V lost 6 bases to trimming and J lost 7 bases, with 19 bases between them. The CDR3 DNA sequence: TGTGCCAGCAGCCTAGCGGAAGGGGCCGAGCAGCCCCAGCATTTT. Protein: CASSLAEGAEQPQHF.

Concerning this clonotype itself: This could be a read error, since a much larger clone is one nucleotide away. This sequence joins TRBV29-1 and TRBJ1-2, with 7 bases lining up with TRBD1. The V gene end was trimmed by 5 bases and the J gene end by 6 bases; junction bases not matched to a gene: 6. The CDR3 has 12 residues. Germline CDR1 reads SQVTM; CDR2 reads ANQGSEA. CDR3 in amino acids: CSVRAGGHGYTF. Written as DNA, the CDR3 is TGCAGCGTTAGGGCAGGGGGTCATGGCTACACCTTC.

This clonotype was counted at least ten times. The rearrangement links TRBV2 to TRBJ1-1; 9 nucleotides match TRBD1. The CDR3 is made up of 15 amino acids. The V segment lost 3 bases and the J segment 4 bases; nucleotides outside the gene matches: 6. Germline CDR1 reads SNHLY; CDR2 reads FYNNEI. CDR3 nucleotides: TGTGCCAGCAGTGACGGACAGGGGTTGGGCACTGAAGCTTTCTTT. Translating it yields CASSDGQGLGTEAFF.

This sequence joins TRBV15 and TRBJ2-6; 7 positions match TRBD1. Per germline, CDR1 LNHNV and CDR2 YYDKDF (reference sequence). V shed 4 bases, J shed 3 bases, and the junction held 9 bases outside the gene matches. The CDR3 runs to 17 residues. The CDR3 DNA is TGTGCCACCAGCATTAATGACAGGGCCTATGGGGCCAACGTCCTGACTTTC. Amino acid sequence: CATSINDRAYGANVLTF.

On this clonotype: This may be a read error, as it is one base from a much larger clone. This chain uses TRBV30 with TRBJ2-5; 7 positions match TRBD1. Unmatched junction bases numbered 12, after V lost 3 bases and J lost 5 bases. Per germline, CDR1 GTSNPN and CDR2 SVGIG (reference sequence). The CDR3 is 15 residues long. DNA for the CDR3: TGTGCCTGGAGACCGGGACAGTTAACGGGTGAGACCCAGTACTTC. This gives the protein CAWRPGQLTGETQYF.